The clone carrying this TCR beta chain is medium-sized by frequency. Its specificity is unknown. The V gene's germline CDR1 is SGHTA and CDR2 FQGTGA. This CDR3 contains 13 residues. TCRdb re-analyzed the 10x single-cell sequencing reads; it lists each CDR3 protein once, without DNA. The sample's table shows roughly 1,000 distinct CDR3 sequences. The source of the sample is a study of CD8 T cells in cerebrospinal fluid in Alzheimer's disease. On the study more broadly: Plate-based nested PCR sequencing and droplet-based sequencing measured CSF T cell clonal expansion.

The study, taken as a whole, reports: EBV-specific clones showed no enrichment in Alzheimer's patients and were not the top expanded clones. Patients with mild cognitive impairment or Alzheimer's disease had a larger top CSF clone percentage than controls. EBV-specific TCRs in cerebrospinal fluid reportedly do not establish a causal EBV–Alzheimer's link.

This sequence joins TRBV7-3 and TRBJ2-1; the TRBD2 assignment by TCRdb is unverifiable without DNA. Sample: cerebrospinal fluid. The sequence came from a human donor in good health. CDR3 amino acids: CASSFLEKGGLFF.